This T cell receptor beta chain was recorded in a study of T cell clonality in common variable immunodeficiency. The CDR3 extends over 16 amino acids. The germline V gene encodes CDR1 DFQATT and CDR2 SNEGSKA (reference sequence). Trimming cost V 1 base and J 3 bases; bases outside gene matches: 4. Points from the study as a whole: TCRbeta clonality was increased in CVID versus healthy controls. Repertoire-complication correlations in CVID were limited by patient heterogeneity. Compared with controls, CVID subjects had fewer shared TCRbeta clones.

This clone was observed many times. Its matching antigen is unknown. The read terminates 3 residues before the CDR3 end, so the remaining end is supplied by the germline J gene. CVID and control samples used equivalent genomic DNA input. Sequencing used immunoSEQ multiplex PCR; TCRdb keeps in-frame clones, though not all of them. This sample has over 40,000 clones, each found more than once. This sequence joins TRBV20-1 and TRBJ2-2; 11 bases align to TRBD2. The source of this sequence is a person aged 18 to 70 in good health. Sequencing was performed on peripheral blood mononuclear cells. The CDR3 DNA, read in part, is TGCAGTGCTAGAGGTAGCGGGGGGGCGGACACCGGGGAG. Protein sequence: CSARGSGGADTGE. The whole CDR3 region reads CSARGSGGADTGELFF.